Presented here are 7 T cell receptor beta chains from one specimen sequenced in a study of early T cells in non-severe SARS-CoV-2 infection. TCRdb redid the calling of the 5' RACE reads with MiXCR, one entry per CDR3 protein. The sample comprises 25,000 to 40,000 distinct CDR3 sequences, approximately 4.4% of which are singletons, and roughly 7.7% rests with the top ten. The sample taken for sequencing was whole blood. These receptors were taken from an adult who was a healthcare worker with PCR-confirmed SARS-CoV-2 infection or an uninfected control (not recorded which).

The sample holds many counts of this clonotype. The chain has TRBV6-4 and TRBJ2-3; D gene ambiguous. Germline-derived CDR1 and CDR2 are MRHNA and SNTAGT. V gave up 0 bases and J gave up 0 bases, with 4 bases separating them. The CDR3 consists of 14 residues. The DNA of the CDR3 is TGTGCCAGCAGTGACTCGACTAGCACAGATACGCAGTATTTT. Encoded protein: CASSDSTSTDTQYF.

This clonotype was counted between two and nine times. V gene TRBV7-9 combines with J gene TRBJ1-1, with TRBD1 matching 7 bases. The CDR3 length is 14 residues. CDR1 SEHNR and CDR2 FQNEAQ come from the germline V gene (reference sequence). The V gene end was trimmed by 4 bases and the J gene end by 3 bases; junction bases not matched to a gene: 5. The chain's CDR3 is CASSSMTGHTEAFF. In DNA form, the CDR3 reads TGTGCCAGCAGCTCCATGACAGGGCACACTGAAGCTTTCTTT.

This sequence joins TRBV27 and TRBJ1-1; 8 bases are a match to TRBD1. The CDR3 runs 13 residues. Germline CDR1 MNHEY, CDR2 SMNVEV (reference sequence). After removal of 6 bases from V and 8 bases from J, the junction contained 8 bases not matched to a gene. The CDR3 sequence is CASRGQGASEAFF. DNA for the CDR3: TGTGCCAGCAGAGGGCAGGGGGCATCGGAAGCTTTCTTT.

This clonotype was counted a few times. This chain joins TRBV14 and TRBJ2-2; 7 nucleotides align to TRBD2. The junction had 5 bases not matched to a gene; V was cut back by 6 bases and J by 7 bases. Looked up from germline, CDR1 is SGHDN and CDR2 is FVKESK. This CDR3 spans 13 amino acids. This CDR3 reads CASSLAAGGELFF. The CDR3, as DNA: TGTGCCAGCAGTCTAGCGGCGGGCGGGGAGCTGTTTTTT.

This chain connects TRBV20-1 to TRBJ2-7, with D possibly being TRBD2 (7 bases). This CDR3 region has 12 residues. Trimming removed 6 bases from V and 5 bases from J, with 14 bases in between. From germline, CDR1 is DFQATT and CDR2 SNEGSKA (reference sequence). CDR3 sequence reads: CSASGTSHEQYF. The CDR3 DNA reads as TGCAGTGCCAGCGGGACAAGCCACGAGCAGTACTTC.

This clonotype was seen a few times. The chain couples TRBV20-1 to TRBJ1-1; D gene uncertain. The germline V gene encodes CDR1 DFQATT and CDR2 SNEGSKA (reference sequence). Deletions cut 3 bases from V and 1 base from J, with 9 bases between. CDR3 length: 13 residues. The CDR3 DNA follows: TGCAGTGCTAGCCGGGAATGGAACACTGAAGCTTTCTTT. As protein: CSASREWNTEAFF.

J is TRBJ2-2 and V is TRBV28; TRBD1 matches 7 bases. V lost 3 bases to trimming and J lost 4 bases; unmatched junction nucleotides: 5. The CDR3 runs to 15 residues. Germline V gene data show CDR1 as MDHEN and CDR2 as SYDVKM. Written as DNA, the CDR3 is TGTGCCAGCAGTTTCTACAGGGGTATCACCGGGGAGCTGTTTTTT. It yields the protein CASSFYRGITGELFF.